The sample holds a few counts of the clone carrying this T cell receptor beta chain. Its antigen is unidentified. The V end lost 1 base, the J end lost 6 bases, and 18 bases lay between the germline ends. The CDR3 has 16 amino acids. In germline, CDR1 is SGDLS, CDR2 YYNGEE. The sample belongs to a study of T cells in localized non-small cell lung cancer. Study results and limitations: Longer overall survival was seen with higher T cell density measured in blood. Measurement of T cell clonality placed uninvolved adjacent lung highest, above the level in tumor.

Generated by immunoSEQ multiplex PCR, the TCRdb table keeps only in-frame clones and is missing some. The repertoire consists of tens of thousands of clones, with 85% to 90% occurring once and the leading ten covering 3.5% to 5%. The V gene is TRBV9, the J gene TRBJ2-3; perhaps TRBD2 as D (6 bases). The specimen comprised peripheral blood, sampled before any cancer treatment. This clonotype was sampled from a woman aged 35 to 75 with stage I lung adenocarcinoma. The CDR3 coding sequence is TGTGCCAGCAGCGTAAATGCGGCTAGCGCCCGGGATACGCAGTATTTT. Protein product: CASSVNAASARDTQYF.